This T cell receptor beta chain emerged from a study of spatial heterogeneity in lung cancer. At the level of the study: Each time, sequencing found more beta-chain sequences than alpha-chain sequences.

Germline lookup yields CDR1 SGHVS and CDR2 FQNEAQ. This CDR3 spans 16 amino acids. Trimming cost V 3 bases and J 0 bases; bases outside gene matches: 5. This clonotype showed up just a few times. The target antigen is unknown. TCRdb ran MiXCR on the 5' RACE reads and lists one entry per CDR3 protein. The data show tens of thousands of distinct CDR3 sequences, with over 9.5% seen just once and approximately 39% held by the top ten. Findings and limits, study-wide: There were more appearances of ubiquitous expanded tumor TCRs in blood at resection than at follow-up.

Time point defined: sample taken at primary tumor resection. Donation came from approximately 69 patients with untreated early-stage non-small cell lung cancer. Unsorted whole RNA of tumor, nontumor lung or frozen PBMC was sequenced. The V and J genes are TRBV7-8 and TRBJ1-5; TRBD1 matches 7 bases. Sequenced material: PBMCs, taken at surgery. The sequence was obtained from a male donor with early-stage non-small cell lung cancer. The CDR3 here is CASSFGTEYSNQPQHF. The DNA of the CDR3 is TGTGCCAGCAGCTTCGGGACAGAATATAGCAATCAGCCCCAGCATTTT.